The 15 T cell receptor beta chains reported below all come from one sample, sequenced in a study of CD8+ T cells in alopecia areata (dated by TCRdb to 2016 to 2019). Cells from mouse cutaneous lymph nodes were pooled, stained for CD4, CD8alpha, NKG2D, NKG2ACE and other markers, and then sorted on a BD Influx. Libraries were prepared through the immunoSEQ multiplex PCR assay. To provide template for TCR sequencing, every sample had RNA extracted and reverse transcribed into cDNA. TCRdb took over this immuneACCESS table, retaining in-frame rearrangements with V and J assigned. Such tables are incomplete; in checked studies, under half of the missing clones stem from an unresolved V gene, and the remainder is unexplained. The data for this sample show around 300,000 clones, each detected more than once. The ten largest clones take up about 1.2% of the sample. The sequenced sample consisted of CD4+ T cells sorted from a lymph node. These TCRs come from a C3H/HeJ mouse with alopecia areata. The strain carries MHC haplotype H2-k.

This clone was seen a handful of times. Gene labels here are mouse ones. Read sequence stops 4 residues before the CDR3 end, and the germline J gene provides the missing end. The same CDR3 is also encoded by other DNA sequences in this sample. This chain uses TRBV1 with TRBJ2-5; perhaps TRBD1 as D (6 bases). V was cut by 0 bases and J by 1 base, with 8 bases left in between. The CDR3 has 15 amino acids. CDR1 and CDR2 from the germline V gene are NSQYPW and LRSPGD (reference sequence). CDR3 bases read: TGCACCTGCAGTGCAGACAGGGGAGACCAAGAC. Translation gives CTCSADRGDQD. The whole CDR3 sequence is CTCSADRGDQDTQYF.

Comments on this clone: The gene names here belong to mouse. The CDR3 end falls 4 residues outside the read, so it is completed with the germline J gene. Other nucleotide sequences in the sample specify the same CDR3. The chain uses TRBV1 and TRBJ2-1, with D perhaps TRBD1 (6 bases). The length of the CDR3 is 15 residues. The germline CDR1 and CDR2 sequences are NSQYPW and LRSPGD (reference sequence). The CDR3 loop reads CTCSADRQGRAEQFF. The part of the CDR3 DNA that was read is TGCACCTGCAGTGCAGATCGGCAGGGGCGGGCT.

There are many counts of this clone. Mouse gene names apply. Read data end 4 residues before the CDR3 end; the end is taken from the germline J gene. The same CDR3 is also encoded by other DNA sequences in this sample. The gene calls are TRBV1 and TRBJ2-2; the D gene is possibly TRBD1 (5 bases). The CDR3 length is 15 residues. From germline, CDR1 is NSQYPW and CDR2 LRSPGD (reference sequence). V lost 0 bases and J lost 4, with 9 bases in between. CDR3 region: CTCSAEQGGTGQLYF. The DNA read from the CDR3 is TGCACCTGCAGTGCAGAGCAGGGTGGCACCGGG.

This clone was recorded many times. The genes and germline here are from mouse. The CDR3 DNA, read in part, is TGTGCTAGCAGCACCAGGAGAGACTAT. It is translated as CASSTRRDY. The full CDR3 protein reads CASSTRRDYEQYF. The chain joins TRBV17 to TRBJ2-7; D ambiguous. The read ends 4 residues shy of where the CDR3 ends; the end is completed using the germline J gene. The CDR3 extends over 13 amino acids. The V end was cut by 6 bases, the J end by 3 bases, with 12 bases between. Looked up from germline, CDR1 is MNHDT and CDR2 is YYDKIL.

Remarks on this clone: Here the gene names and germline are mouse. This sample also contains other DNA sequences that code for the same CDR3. The CDR3: CASSRGTGNTEVFF. The CDR3 bases that were read are TGTGCTAGCAGTAGGGGGACAGGGAACACA. V and J are TRBV17 and TRBJ1-1; 8 bases are a match to TRBD1. The CDR3 is cut off 4 residues early in the read; its end comes from the germline J gene. Per the germline V gene, CDR1 is MNHDT and CDR2 is YYDKIL. CDR3 length equals 14 residues. V lost 3 bases to trimming and J lost 1 base; unmatched junction nucleotides: 1.

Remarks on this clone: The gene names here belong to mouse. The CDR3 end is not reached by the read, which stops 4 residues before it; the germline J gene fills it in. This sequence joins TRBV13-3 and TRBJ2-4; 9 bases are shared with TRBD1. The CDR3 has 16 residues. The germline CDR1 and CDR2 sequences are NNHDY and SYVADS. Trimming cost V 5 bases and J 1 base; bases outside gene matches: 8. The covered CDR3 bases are TGTGCCAGCAGGACCGGGACAGGGAGGGGTCAAAAC. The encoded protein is CASRTGTGRGQN. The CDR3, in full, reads CASRTGTGRGQNTLYF.

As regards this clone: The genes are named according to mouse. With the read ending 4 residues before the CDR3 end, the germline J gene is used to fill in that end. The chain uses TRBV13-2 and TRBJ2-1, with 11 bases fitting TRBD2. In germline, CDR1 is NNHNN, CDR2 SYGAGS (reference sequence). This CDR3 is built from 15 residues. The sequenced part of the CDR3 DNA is TGTGCCAGCGGTGATGGGACTGGGGGGAAAGCT. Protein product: CASGDGTGGKA. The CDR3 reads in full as CASGDGTGGKAEQFF.

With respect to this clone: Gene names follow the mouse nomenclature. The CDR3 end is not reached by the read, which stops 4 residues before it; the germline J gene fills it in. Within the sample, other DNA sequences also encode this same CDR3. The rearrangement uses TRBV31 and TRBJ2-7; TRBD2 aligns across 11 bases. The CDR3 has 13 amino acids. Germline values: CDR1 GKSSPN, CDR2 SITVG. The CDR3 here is CAWRRLGGDEQYF. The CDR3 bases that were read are TGTGCCTGGAGGAGACTGGGGGGGGAT.

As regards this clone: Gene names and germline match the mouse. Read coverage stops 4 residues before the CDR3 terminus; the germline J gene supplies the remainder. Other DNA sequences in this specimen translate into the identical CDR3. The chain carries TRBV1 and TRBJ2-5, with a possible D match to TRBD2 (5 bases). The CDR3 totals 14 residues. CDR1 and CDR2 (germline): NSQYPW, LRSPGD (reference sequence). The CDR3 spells CTCSADVGRDTQYF. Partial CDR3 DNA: TGCACCTGCAGTGCAGATGTGGGGAGGGAC.

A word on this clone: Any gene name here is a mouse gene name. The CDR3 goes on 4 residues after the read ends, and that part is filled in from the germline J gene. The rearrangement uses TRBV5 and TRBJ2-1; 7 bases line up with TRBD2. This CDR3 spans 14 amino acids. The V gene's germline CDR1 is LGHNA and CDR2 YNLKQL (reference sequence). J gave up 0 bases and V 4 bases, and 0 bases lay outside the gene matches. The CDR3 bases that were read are TGTGCCAGCAGCCGACTGGGTAACTATGCT. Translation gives CASSRLGNYA. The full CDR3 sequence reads CASSRLGNYAEQFF.

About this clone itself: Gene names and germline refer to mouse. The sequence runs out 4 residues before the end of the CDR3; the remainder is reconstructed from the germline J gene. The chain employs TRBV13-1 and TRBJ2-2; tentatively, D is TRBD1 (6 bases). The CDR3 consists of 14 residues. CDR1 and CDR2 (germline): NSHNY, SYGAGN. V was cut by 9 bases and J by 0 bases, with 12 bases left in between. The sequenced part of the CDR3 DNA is TGTGCCATCCCTACAGGGTCAAACACCGGG. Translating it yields CAIPTGSNTG. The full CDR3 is CAIPTGSNTGQLYF.

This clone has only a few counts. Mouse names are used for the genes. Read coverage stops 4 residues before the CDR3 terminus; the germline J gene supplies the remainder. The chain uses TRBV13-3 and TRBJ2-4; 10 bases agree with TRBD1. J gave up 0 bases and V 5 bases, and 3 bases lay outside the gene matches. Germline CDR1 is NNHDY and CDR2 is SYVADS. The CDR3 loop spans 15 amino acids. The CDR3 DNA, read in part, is TGTGCCAGCAGGGGACAGGGGCCTAGTCAAAAC. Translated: CASRGQGPSQN. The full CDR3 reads CASRGQGPSQNTLYF.

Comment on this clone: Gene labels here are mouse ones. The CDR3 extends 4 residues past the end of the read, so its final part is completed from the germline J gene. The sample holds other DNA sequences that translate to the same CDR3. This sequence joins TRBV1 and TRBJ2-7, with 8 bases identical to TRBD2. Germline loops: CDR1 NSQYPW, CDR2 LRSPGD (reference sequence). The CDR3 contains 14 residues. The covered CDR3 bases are TGCACCTGCAGTGCAGATTGGGGGGGTGAT. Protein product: CTCSADWGGD. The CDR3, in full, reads CTCSADWGGDEQYF.

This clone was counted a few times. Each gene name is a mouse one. CDR3 sequence reads: CASSFWTVANSDYTF. The CDR3 bases that were read are TGTGCCAGCAGCTTTTGGACAGTTGCAAACTCC. The chain links TRBV4 to TRBJ1-2; perhaps TRBD1 as D (6 bases). The read falls 4 residues short of the CDR3 end, and the missing part is taken from the germline J gene. The V and J ends lost 4 bases and 0 bases respectively, with 12 bases between them. Germline lookup yields CDR1 LGHDT and CDR2 YNNKQL (reference sequence). This CDR3 comprises 15 residues.

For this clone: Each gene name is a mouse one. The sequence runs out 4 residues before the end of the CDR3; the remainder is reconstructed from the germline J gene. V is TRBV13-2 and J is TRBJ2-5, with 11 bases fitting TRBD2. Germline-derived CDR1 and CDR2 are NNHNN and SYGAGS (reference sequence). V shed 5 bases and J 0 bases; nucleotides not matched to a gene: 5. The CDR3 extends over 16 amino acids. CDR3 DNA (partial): TGTGCCAGCGGGGACTGGGGGGCGGATAACCAAGAC. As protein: CASGDWGADNQD. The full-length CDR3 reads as CASGDWGADNQDTQYF.